This T cell receptor beta chain was identified in a study of blood T cell repertoires in COVID-19. Study-wide context: COVID-19 samples, acute and convalescent, were from the United States, Italy and Spain. In each case, the material was cDNA or gDNA derived from T cells, B-cell-depleted T cells, or PBMCs.

The germline V and J ends were trimmed by 5 bases and 8 bases, with 12 bases remaining between them. The CDR3 has 13 residues. CDR1 and CDR2 (germline): SGHTA, FQGNSA. Sequencing was performed with immunoSEQ multiplex PCR; in TCRdb, only in-frame clones are kept and a portion is missing. The sample includes about 200,000 clones, approximately 80% of them seen just once. There are a few counts of this clone. Individuals drawn from 24 US areas were about 18 to 100 years old. The recovered donors of Cohort 3 showed two negative PCRs, clearance, or symptom resolution. V usage is TRBV7-2 and J usage is TRBJ1-4, with D possibly being TRBD1 (6 bases). The clonotype originates from a man aged 40-49 years who had recovered from COVID-19. Sequencing was done on a sample of PBMCs or T cells enriched from blood (not recorded which). CDR3 in DNA: TGTGCCAGCAGCACACAGGGTAAAGAAAAACTGTTTTTT. Encoded protein: CASSTQGKEKLFF.